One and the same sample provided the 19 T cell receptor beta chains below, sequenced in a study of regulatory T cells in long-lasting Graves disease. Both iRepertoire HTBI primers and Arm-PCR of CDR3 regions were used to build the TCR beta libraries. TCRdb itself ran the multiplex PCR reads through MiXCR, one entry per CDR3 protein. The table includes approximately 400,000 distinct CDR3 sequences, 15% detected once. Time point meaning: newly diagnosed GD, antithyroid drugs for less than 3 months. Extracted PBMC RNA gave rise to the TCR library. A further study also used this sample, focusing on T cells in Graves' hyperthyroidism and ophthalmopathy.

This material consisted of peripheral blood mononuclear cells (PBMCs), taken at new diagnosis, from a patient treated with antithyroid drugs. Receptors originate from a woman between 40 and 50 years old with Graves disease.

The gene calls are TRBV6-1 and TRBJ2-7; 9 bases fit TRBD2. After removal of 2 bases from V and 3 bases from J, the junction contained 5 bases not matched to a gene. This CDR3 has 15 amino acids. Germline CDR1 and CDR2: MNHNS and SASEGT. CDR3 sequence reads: CASSEPSGKYYEQYF. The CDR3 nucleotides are TGTGCCAGCAGTGAACCTAGCGGGAAGTACTACGAGCAGTACTTC.

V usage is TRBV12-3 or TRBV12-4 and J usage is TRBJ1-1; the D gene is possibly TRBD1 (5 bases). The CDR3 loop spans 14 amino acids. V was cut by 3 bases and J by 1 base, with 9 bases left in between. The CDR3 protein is CASSFPGKNTEAFF. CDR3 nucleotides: TGTGCCAGCAGTTTTCCAGGGAAGAACACTGAAGCTTTCTTT.

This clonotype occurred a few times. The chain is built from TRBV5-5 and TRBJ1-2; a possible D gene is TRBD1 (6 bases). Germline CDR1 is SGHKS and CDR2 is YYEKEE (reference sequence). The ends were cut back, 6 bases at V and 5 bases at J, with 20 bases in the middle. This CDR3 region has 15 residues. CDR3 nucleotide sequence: TGTGCCAGCACCTTAAGAGGACGGCAGGGGTATGGCTACACCTTC. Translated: CASTLRGRQGYGYTF.

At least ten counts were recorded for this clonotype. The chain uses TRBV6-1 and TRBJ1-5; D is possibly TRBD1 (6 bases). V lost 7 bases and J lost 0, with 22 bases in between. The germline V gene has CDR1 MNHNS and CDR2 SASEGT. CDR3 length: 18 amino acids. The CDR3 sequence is CASNSTGGRKNSNQPQHF. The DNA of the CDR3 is TGTGCCAGCAACTCAACCGGGGGCAGAAAAAATAGCAATCAGCCCCAGCATTTT.

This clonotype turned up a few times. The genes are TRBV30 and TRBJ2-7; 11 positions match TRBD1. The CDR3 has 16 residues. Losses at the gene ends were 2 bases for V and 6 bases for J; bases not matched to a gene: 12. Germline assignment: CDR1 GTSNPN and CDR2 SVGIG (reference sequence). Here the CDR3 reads CAWSPIGGQGEGEQYF. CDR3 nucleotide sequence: TGTGCCTGGAGTCCCATAGGGGGACAGGGGGAGGGCGAGCAGTACTTC.

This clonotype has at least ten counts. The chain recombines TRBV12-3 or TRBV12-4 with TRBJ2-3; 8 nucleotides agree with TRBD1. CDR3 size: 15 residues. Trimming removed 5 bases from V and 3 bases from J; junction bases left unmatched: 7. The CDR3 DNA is TGTGCCAGCAGTCCTGACAGGGGCTGGACAGATACGCAGTATTTT. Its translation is CASSPDRGWTDTQYF.

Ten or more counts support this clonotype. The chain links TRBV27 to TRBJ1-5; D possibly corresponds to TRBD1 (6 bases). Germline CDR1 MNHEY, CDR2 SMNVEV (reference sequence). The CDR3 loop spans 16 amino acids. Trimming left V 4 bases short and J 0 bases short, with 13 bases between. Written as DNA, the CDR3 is TGTGCCAGCAGTTCTACGCAGGGGATTAGCAATCAGCCCCAGCATTTT. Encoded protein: CASSSTQGISNQPQHF.

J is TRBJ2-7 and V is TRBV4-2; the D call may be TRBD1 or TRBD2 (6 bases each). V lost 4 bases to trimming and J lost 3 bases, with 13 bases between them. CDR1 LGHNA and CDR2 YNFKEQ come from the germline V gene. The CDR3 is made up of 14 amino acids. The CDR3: CASSLSGANYEQYF. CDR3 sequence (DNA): TGTGCCAGCAGCCTCTCGGGGGCCAACTACGAGCAGTACTTC.

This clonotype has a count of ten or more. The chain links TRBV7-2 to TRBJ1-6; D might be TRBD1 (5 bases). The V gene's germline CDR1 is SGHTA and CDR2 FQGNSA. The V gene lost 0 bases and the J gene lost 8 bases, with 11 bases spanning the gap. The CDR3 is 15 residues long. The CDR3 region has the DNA TGTGCCAGCAGCTTAGCCGGGGGAGGACATTCACCCCTCCACTTT. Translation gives CASSLAGGGHSPLHF.

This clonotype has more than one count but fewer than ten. The CDR3, as DNA: TGTGCCACCAGTGATTTACGGCAGGGGGCAGATACGCAGTATTTT. The encoded protein is CATSDLRQGADTQYF. The gene calls are TRBV24-1 and TRBJ2-3; 7 bases are a match to TRBD1. The length of the CDR3 is 15 residues. CDR1 and CDR2 from the germline V gene are KGHDR and SFDVKD. The junction had 4 bases not matched to a gene; V was cut back by 1 base and J by 4 bases.

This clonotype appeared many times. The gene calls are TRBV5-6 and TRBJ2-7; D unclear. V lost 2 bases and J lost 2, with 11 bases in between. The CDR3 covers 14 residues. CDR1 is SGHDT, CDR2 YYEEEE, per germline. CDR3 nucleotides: TGTGCCAGCAGCTTATTGAGCAGCGCCTACGAGCAGTACTTC. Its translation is CASSLLSSAYEQYF. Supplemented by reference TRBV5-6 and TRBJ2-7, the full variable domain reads DAGVTQSPTHLIKTRGQQVTLRCSPKSGHDTVSWYQQALGQGPQFIFQYYEEEERQRGNFPDRFSGHQFPNYSSELNVNALLLGDSALYLCASSLLSSAYEQYFGPGTRLTVT.

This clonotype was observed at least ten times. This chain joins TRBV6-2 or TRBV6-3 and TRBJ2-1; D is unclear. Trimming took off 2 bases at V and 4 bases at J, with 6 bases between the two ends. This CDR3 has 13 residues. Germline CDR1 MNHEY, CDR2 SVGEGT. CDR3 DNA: TGTGCCAGCAGTTACACTCCGTACAATGAGCAGTTCTTC. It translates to CASSYTPYNEQFF.

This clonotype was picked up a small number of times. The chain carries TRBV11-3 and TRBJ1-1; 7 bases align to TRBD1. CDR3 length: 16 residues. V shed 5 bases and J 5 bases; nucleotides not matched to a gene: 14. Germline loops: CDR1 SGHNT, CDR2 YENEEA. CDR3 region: CASSPRQGGEGTEAFF. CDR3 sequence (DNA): TGTGCCAGCAGCCCCAGACAGGGCGGGGAGGGTACTGAAGCTTTCTTT.

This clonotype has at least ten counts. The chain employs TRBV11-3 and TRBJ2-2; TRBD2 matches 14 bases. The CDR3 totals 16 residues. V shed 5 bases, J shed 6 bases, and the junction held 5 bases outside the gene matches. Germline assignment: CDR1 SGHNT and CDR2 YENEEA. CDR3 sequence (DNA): TGTGCCAGCAGCCACGGGACTAGCGGGAGCTCCGGGGAGCTGTTTTTT. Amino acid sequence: CASSHGTSGSSGELFF.

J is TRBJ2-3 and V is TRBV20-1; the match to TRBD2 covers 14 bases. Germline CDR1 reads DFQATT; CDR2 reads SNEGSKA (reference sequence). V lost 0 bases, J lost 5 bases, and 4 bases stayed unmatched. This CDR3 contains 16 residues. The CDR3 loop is CSARETSGRVGDTQYF. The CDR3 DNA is TGCAGTGCTAGAGAGACTAGCGGGAGGGTTGGAGATACGCAGTATTTT.

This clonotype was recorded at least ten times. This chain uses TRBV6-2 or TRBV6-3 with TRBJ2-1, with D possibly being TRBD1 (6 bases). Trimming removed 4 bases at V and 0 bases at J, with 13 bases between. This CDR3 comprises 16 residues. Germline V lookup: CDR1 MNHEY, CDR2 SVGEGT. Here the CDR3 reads CASSFDRKSSYNEQFF. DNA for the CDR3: TGTGCCAGCAGTTTTGACAGGAAGAGCTCCTACAATGAGCAGTTCTTC.

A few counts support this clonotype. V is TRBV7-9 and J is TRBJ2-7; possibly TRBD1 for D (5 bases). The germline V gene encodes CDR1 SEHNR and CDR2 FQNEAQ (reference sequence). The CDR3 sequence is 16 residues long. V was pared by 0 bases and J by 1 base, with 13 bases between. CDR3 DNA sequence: TGTGCCAGCAGCTTAGCTTATTGGGCAGGGTCCTACGAGCAGTACTTC. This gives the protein CASSLAYWAGSYEQYF.

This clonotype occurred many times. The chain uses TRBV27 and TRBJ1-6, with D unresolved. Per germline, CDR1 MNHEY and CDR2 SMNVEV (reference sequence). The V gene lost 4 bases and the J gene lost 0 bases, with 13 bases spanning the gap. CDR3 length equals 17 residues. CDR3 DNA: TGTGCCAGCAGTTCCTCGATCGGAAGCTCCTATAATTCACCCCTCCACTTT. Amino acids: CASSSSIGSSYNSPLHF.

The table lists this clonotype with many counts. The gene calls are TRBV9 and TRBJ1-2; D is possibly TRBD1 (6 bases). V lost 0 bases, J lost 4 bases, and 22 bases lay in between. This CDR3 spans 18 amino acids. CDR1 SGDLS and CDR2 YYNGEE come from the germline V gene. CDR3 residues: CASSVDGVYGGYGYGYTF. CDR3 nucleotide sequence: TGTGCCAGCAGCGTAGATGGGGTTTACGGGGGCTACGGCTATGGCTACACCTTC.